The T cell receptor (beta chain) under discussion was sequenced for a study of tumor and adjacent non-tumor tissue in lung cancer. On this clonotype itself: The antigen remains undetermined.

Findings and caveats of the study: Tumor tissue had significantly higher TCR diversity than normal lung. Higher tumor TCR diversity was associated with shorter survival.

The library came from three nested PCR rounds adapted from ARM-PCR protocols. TCRdb re-derived calls from the multiplex PCR reads in MiXCR, one entry per CDR3 protein. The sample lists 90,000 to 100,000 distinct CDR3 sequences; about 80% were seen once. Looked up from germline, CDR1 is DFQATT and CDR2 is SNEGSKA (reference sequence). V shed 0 bases and J shed 5 bases, with 13 bases lying between them. This CDR3 is built from 14 residues. This sample's RNA came from whole unsorted tissue. The normal lung tissue was taken more than 3 cm from the tumor edge. The sequenced material came from distant non-tumor lung tissue. The sequence was collected from a man between 60 and 75 years old with small cell lung cancer. The gene calls are TRBV20-1 and TRBJ2-5, with D perhaps TRBD2 (5 bases). The CDR3 sequence is CSARDERRRETQYF. CDR3 DNA: TGCAGTGCTAGAGACGAGAGACGGAGGGAGACCCAGTACTTC.